Described below is a single T cell receptor (beta chain) sequence and its context. Its target is not known. The data were produced by immunoSEQ multiplex PCR, yet TCRdb's version contains in-frame clones alone and is incomplete. The sample records about 21,000 clones, around 93% being singletons. Sorting of unstimulated PBMCs yielded separate CD3+CD4+ and CD3+CD8+ fractions. This entry comes from a study of T cell clones after liver transplantation. Points from the study as a whole: Post-transplant, graft-donor-reactive CD4 TCRbeta sequences in blood dropped significantly in 5 of 8 subjects.

Here the sequenced sample was CD8+ T cells from blood, taken nearly 26 months after liver transplant. The TCR originated in a human patient who received a liver transplant. These T cells may partly come from the graft donor.

CDR3 protein: CASGSLQVANEKLFF. Written as DNA, the CDR3 is TGTGCCAGCGGTTCACTTCAGGTAGCTAATGAAAAACTGTTTTTT. This chain joins TRBV2 and TRBJ1-4; no clear D gene. CDR1 is SNHLY and CDR2 is FYNNEI in the germline V gene. V lost 8 bases, J lost 3 bases, and 16 bases lay in between. This CDR3 comprises 15 residues.